One and the same sample provided the 21 T cell receptor beta chains below, sequenced in a study of blood T cell repertoires in COVID-19. Generated by immunoSEQ multiplex PCR, the TCRdb table keeps only in-frame clones and is missing some. In the table there are 150,000 to 200,000 clones, roughly 88% of which are singletons. Sample: peripheral blood. The receptors shown here come from a human donor with active or convalescent COVID-19. The donor label of this sample is uncertain.

The chain uses TRBV7-2 and TRBJ2-1, with TRBD1 matching 9 bases. The CDR3 has 14 amino acids. Germline-derived CDR1 and CDR2 are SGHTA and FQGNSA. V lost 5 bases, J lost 9 bases, and 8 bases stayed unmatched. DNA of the CDR3: TGTGCCAGCAGCGCCGGGACAGGGTTTTTTGAGCAGTTCTTC. Translating it yields CASSAGTGFFEQFF.

The chain employs TRBV19 and TRBJ1-4, with 8 positions matching TRBD1. CDR3 length: 14 amino acids. V lost 3 bases to trimming and J lost 5 bases; unmatched junction nucleotides: 2. Germline CDR1 LNHDA, CDR2 SQIVND (reference sequence). In nucleotides, the CDR3 is TGTGCCAGTAGTATCGACAGGGGCAATGAAAAACTGTTTTTT. It is translated as CASSIDRGNEKLFF.

The rearrangement joins TRBV7-9 to TRBJ2-6; 12 bases line up with TRBD2. The CDR3 is made up of 23 amino acids. The trim removed 5 bases at V and 0 bases at J, leaving 20 bases unmatched. The germline CDR1 and CDR2 sequences are SEHNR and FQNEAQ (reference sequence). DNA of the CDR3: TGTGCCAGCAGCACCAACAGGGGGCAGGTCCTAGCGGGAGGGCCCTCTGGGGCCAACGTCCTGACTTTC. It specifies CASSTNRGQVLAGGPSGANVLTF.

The chain combines TRBV7-2 with TRBJ1-1; D gene unclear. In germline, CDR1 is SGHTA, CDR2 FQGNSA. This CDR3 has 15 amino acids. The V end lost 5 bases, the J end lost 0 bases, and 13 bases lay between the germline ends. The CDR3 DNA follows: TGTGCCAGCAGCCCTCTCTTGCGGCTGAACACTGAAGCTTTCTTT. Protein sequence: CASSPLLRLNTEAFF.

The sample holds a few counts of this clone. CDR3: CASSIEREAVHEQFF. The CDR3 nucleotides read TGTGCCAGTAGTATCGAGCGGGAGGCCGTCCATGAGCAGTTCTTC. The V and J genes are TRBV19 and TRBJ2-1; TRBD2 matches 9 bases. Per the germline V gene, CDR1 is LNHDA and CDR2 is SQIVND (reference sequence). After removal of 3 bases from V and 8 bases from J, the junction contained 8 bases not matched to a gene. The CDR3 spans 15 residues.

Comment on this clone: At one of its ends the junction is not consistent with the germline gene, which may arise from a read error. CDR3 coding DNA: TGTGCCATCAGTGGGGGGGATAAGAACTTC. It specifies CAISGGDKNF. This chain joins TRBV10-3 and TRBJ2-7; TRBD2 is a possible D gene (6 bases). The CDR3 length is 10 residues. CDR1 and CDR2 (germline): ENHRY, SYGVKD.

The chain employs TRBV15 and TRBJ2-7, with no clear D. Germline CDR1 reads LNHNV; CDR2 reads YYDKDF (reference sequence). Trimming pared 0 bases from V and 0 bases from J, leaving 12 bases between. The CDR3 has 16 residues. CDR3 sequence: CATSRDRQVISYEQYF. CDR3 bases: TGTGCCACCAGCAGAGATAGGCAGGTGATCTCCTACGAGCAGTACTTC.

This clone has a handful of counts. CDR3 protein: CASSSGTSGAGELFF. For the CDR3, the DNA is TGTGCCAGCAGCTCCGGGACTAGCGGGGCCGGGGAGCTGTTTTTT. This sequence joins TRBV5-4 and TRBJ2-2, with 13 bases that match TRBD2. J gave up 6 bases and V 3 bases, and 2 bases lay outside the gene matches. There are 15 residues in the CDR3. Germline V gene sequence: CDR1 SGHNT, CDR2 YYREEE (reference sequence).

This chain connects TRBV6-5 to TRBJ2-7; D unclear. CDR1 is MNHEY, CDR2 SVGAGI, per germline. Deletions cut 10 bases from V and 2 bases from J, with 6 bases between. This CDR3 region has 10 residues. The CDR3 reads CATGTYEQYF. CDR3 in DNA: TGTGCCACAGGTACCTACGAGCAGTACTTC.

CDR3 nucleotides: TGTGCCAGCAGCTTACAGGGTACAGATACGCAGTATTTT. Residues: CASSLQGTDTQYF. V and J are TRBV7-2 and TRBJ2-3; tentatively, D is TRBD1 (5 bases). In germline, CDR1 is SGHTA, CDR2 FQGNSA. The length of the CDR3 is 13 residues. With 2 bases removed from V and 3 bases from J, the gap between germline ends came to 6 bases.

This chain uses TRBV13 with TRBJ2-7; TRBD2 matches at 8 bases. Germline CDR1 PRHDT, CDR2 FYEKMQ (reference sequence). V dropped 4 bases and J dropped 5; count of bases not matched to a gene: 25. The CDR3 runs 20 residues. CDR3 sequence: CASSSPSVPLAGSPRNEQYF. The CDR3 coding sequence is TGTGCCAGCAGCTCACCTAGCGTACCGCTAGCGGGTTCCCCCCGTAACGAGCAGTACTTC.

The CDR3 DNA reads as TGTGCCAGCAGCCCCTTCGGGGGGCGGACAGATACGCAGTATTTT. This sequence encodes CASSPFGGRTDTQYF. This chain joins TRBV7-9 and TRBJ2-3, with D possibly being TRBD2 (7 bases). Trimming removed 5 bases at V and 3 bases at J, with 15 bases between. The V gene's germline CDR1 is SEHNR and CDR2 FQNEAQ (reference sequence). This CDR3 contains 15 residues.

The V gene is TRBV19, the J gene TRBJ2-7; D is perhaps TRBD1 (6 bases). Trimming removed 6 bases at V and 2 bases at J, with 11 bases between. Germline lookup yields CDR1 LNHDA and CDR2 SQIVND (reference sequence). The CDR3 loop spans 13 amino acids. The CDR3 sequence is CASSPRDTYEQYF. CDR3 nucleotide sequence: TGTGCCAGTAGCCCCCGGGACACCTACGAGCAGTACTTC.

The chain is built from TRBV29-1 and TRBJ2-3, with D hard to call. Germline CDR1 is SQVTM and CDR2 is ANQGSEA. Trimming pared 6 bases from V and 2 bases from J, leaving 3 bases between. This CDR3 has 10 residues. The CDR3 loop reads CSVYTDTQYF. CDR3 DNA: TGCAGCGTCTACACAGATACGCAGTATTTT.

The chain links TRBV6-6 to TRBJ1-4; no clear D gene. V dropped 2 bases and J dropped 1 base, with 8 bases sitting between them. This CDR3 contains 15 residues. CDR1 and CDR2 (germline): MNHNY, SVGAGI (reference sequence). CDR3 DNA sequence: TGTGCCAGCAGTTACACCTCCGGAACTAATGAAAAACTGTTTTTT. It specifies CASSYTSGTNEKLFF.

The chain recombines TRBV18 with TRBJ1-1, with a weak D call TRBD1 (6 bases). The germline CDR1 and CDR2 sequences are KGHSH and LQKENI. The germline V and J ends were trimmed by 5 bases and 2 bases, with 12 bases remaining between them. This CDR3 has 14 amino acids. In DNA, the CDR3 is TGTGCCAGCTCATCTACGACAGGAAACACTGAAGCTTTCTTT. Protein product: CASSSTTGNTEAFF.

The gene calls are TRBV24-1 and TRBJ2-2; 7 nucleotides line up with TRBD1. The CDR3 covers 16 residues. The V and J ends lost 3 bases and 7 bases, in that order; junction bases with no gene match: 10. Germline CDR1 reads KGHDR; CDR2 reads SFDVKD. The chain's CDR3 is CATSDGGQEQGGELFF. The CDR3 DNA follows: TGTGCCACCAGTGATGGTGGACAGGAGCAGGGCGGGGAGCTGTTTTTT.

This clone was detected only a few times. This chain uses TRBV6-4 with TRBJ2-1; TRBD1 agrees at 8 bases. Germline CDR1 and CDR2: MRHNA and SNTAGT. Trimming cost V 5 bases and J 9 bases; bases outside gene matches: 6. The CDR3 has 13 residues. Here the CDR3 DNA reads TGTGCCAGCAGTAGGGACAGGCCGGGTGAGCAGTTCTTC. Translated, it gives CASSRDRPGEQFF.

The chain uses TRBV5-1 and TRBJ2-5, with 11 bases aligning to TRBD1. The CDR3 runs 14 residues. V dropped 3 bases and J dropped 4; count of bases not matched to a gene: 2. Germline V gene data show CDR1 as SGHRS and CDR2 as YFSETQ. The CDR3 loop reads CASSWGTGGETQYF. Here the CDR3 DNA reads TGCGCCAGCAGCTGGGGGACAGGGGGAGAGACCCAGTACTTC.

V gene TRBV9 combines with J gene TRBJ2-7; the match to TRBD1 covers 7 bases. Losses at the gene ends were 4 bases for V and 2 bases for J; bases not matched to a gene: 9. This CDR3 contains 15 residues. In germline, CDR1 is SGDLS, CDR2 YYNGEE. CDR3 sequence (DNA): TGTGCCAGCAGCTCTGGTACAGGGGACGCCTACGAGCAGTACTTC. It translates to CASSSGTGDAYEQYF.

The rearrangement joins TRBV29-1 to TRBJ2-1, with 12 bases matching TRBD2. Germline V gene data show CDR1 as SQVTM and CDR2 as ANQGSEA. The CDR3 is 17 amino acids. The V and J ends lost 0 bases and 8 bases, in that order; junction bases with no gene match: 11. CDR3 coding DNA: TGCAGCGTTGAAGATCGACGGACTAGCGGGAATATCGATGAGCAGTTCTTC. Protein product: CSVEDRRTSGNIDEQFF.